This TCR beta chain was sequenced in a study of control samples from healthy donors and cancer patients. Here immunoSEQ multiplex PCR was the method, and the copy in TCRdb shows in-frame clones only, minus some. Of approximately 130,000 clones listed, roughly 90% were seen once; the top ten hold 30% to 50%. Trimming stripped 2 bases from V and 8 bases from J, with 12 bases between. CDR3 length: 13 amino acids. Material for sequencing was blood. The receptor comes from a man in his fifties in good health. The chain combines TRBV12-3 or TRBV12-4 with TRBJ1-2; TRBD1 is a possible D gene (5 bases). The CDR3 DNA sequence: TGTGCCAGCAGTTTAATCGGGGCTGGAGGCTACACCTTC. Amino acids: CASSLIGAGGYTF.